The subject of this entry is one T cell receptor beta chain. The antigen is not known. These data are taken from a study of Ad26.COV2.S vaccination and SARS-CoV-2 variants. Overall study context: Donor allocation was to the COV1001 Ad26.COV2.S trial arm. Notes on the study in general: Spike-specific responses of CD8+ and CD4+ T cells were reported to display substantial breadth after vaccination.

Treatment reported: approximately 18 received Ad26.COV2.S at low or high dose, single or two shots; 5 received placebo; per-sample allocation not given. The investigators took samples on day 63 after the first vaccine or placebo injection. A Boston donor was an adult aged 18-55 years. The table came from immunoSEQ multiplex PCR; TCRdb's copy has only in-frame clones and leaves some out. The data contain more than 250,000 clones, approximately 87% of them singletons. The origin of this receptor is a person between 18 and 65 years old who received the Ad26.COV2.S COVID-19 vaccine or a placebo. The sample in question was peripheral blood, obtained in a trial of Ad26.COV2.S vaccine versus placebo.

As DNA, the CDR3 is TGTGCCAGCAGGGCTCGGGAGACCGGGGAGCTGTTTTTT. Encoded protein: CASRARETGELFF. The J gene is TRBJ2-2, the V gene TRBV2, with D possibly matching TRBD2 (6 bases). Germline-derived CDR1 and CDR2 are SNHLY and FYNNEI. The ends were cut back, 6 bases at V and 5 bases at J, with 10 bases in the middle. CDR3 size: 13 residues.